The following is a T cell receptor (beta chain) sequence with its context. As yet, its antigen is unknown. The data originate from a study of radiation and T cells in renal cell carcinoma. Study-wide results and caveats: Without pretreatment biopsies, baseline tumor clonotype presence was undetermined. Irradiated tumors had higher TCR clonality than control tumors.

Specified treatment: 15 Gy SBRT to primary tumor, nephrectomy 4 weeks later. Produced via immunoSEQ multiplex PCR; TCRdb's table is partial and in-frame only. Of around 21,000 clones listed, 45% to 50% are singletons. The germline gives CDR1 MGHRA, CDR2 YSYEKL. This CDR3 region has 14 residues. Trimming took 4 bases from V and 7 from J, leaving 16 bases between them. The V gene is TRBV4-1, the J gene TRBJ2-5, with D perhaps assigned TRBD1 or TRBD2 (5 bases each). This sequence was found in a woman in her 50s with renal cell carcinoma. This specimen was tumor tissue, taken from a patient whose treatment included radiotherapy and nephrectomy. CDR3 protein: CASSPGTFQGTQYF. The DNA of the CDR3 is TGCGCCAGCAGCCCCGGGACCTTCCAGGGGACCCAGTACTTC.